This entry concerns a single TCR beta chain. Its matching antigen is unknown. The assay was immunoSEQ multiplex PCR, and TCRdb's table has in-frame clones only and misses some. The sample has approximately 2.1 million clones, just over 90% seen once. The data originate from a study of shared clonotypes between healthy human individuals. Study-wide results and limits: Among a few donors, approximately 4.6% of naive CD4 clonotypes were found in common.

This CDR3 region has 12 residues. V gave up 3 bases and J gave up 12 bases, with 12 bases separating them. The germline gives CDR1 MNHEY, CDR2 SMNVEV (reference sequence). The sequence was collected from a man aged 18 to 30 in good health. Some clones in this sample may be carry-over from other donors' samples. The chain carries TRBV27 and TRBJ2-1; D is unresolved. The sequenced material came from naive CD4+ T cells from PBMCs. The subset here: CD45RA+ positively selected. In DNA, the CDR3 is TGTGCCAGCAGTTTGACCGACGGAACGCAGTTCTTC. As protein: CASSLTDGTQFF.